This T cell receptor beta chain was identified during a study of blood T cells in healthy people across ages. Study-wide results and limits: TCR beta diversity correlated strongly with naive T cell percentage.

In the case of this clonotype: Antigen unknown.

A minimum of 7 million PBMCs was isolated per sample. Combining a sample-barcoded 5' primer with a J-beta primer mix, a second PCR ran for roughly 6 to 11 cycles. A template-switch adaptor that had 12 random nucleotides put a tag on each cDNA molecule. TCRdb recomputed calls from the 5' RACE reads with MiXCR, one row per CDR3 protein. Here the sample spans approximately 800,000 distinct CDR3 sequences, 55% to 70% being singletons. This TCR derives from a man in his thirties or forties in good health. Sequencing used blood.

Here the CDR3 DNA reads TGTGCCAGCAGCCTAGGGGCCCCTACCTACAATGAGCAGTTCTTC. Protein: CASSLGAPTYNEQFF. This chain connects TRBV3-1 to TRBJ2-1; maybe TRBD1 (5 bases). There are 15 residues in the CDR3. CDR1 is LGHDT, CDR2 YNNKEL, per germline (reference sequence). V was trimmed by 4 bases and J by 2 bases, leaving 12 bases between them.